The subject of this entry is one TCR beta chain. This sample was included in a study of cytomegalovirus exposure and HLA in healthy donors. Germline lookup yields CDR1 SGHVS and CDR2 FQNEAQ. The CDR3 loop spans 16 amino acids. Trimming removed 2 bases from V and 2 bases from J; junction bases left unmatched: 5. Sequencing was performed with immunoSEQ multiplex PCR; in TCRdb, only in-frame clones are kept and a portion is missing. This sample has approximately 230,000 clones, with over 75% found just once. The rearrangement joins TRBV7-8 to TRBJ1-1, with TRBD1 matching 10 bases. The clonotype was recovered from a man younger than 35 in good health and CMV-seropositive. The sequenced material came from PBMCs. CDR3 region: CASSLPGQGPNTEAFF. The CDR3 region has the DNA TGTGCCAGCAGCTTACCGGGACAGGGGCCAAACACTGAAGCTTTCTTT. The variable domain in full, with the rest retrieved from reference TRBV7-8 and TRBJ1-1, is GAGVSQSPRYKVAKRGQDVALRCDPISGHVSLFWYQQALGQGPEFLTYFQNEAQLDKSGLPSDRFFAERPEGSVSTLKIQRTQQEDSAVYLCASSLPGQGPNTEAFFGQGTRLTVV.